What follows are 23 T cell receptor beta chains derived from one specimen sequenced in a study of blood T cell repertoires in COVID-19 (dated by TCRdb to 2018 to 2020). The library was made by the immunoSEQ multiplex PCR assay. As stored in TCRdb, this immuneACCESS dataset retains in-frame rearrangements with V and J assigned. A fraction of the clones does not appear; measured against another copy, unresolved V genes explain less than half of the discrepancy, and the remainder lacks a known reason. The sample table holds roughly 410,000 clones, of which around nine tenths were seen once. Roughly 1.6% of the sample goes to the ten largest clones. Sequenced: peripheral blood. These receptors all stem from a woman aged 40 to 50 with COVID-19, enrolled during active disease.

The chain recombines TRBV28 with TRBJ2-7; TRBD1 agrees at 10 bases. V lost 1 base, J lost 2 bases, and 2 bases stayed unmatched. The CDR3 extends over 15 amino acids. The V gene's germline CDR1 is MDHEN and CDR2 SYDVKM. CDR3 in amino acids: CASSLSDRGAYEQYF. In DNA, the CDR3 is TGTGCCAGCAGTTTATCGGACAGGGGGGCCTACGAGCAGTACTTC.

The chain has TRBV29-1 and TRBJ1-2; D is uncertain. V lost 4 bases to trimming and J lost 2 bases, with 8 bases between them. The CDR3 contains 12 residues. CDR1 is SQVTM, CDR2 ANQGSEA, per germline. The CDR3 DNA is TGCAGCGTTGTGGGCCTCAACTATGGCTACACCTTC. Translated: CSVVGLNYGYTF. Full variable domain (outside the CDR3, taken from reference TRBV29-1 and TRBJ1-2): SAVISQKPSRDICQRGTSLTIQCQVDSQVTMMFWYRQQPGQSLTLIATANQGSEATYESGFVIDKFPISRPNLTFSTLTVSNMSPEDSSIYLCSVVGLNYGYTFGSGTRLTVV.

V usage is TRBV7-2 and J usage is TRBJ1-1, with D maybe TRBD1 (6 bases). CDR1 SGHTA and CDR2 FQGNSA come from the germline V gene. CDR3 size: 19 residues. The germline V and J ends were trimmed by 1 base and 1 base, with 22 bases remaining between them. The DNA of the CDR3 is TGTGCCAGCAGCTTAGGGTCGCCCAGGGGAGTAATCAGGAACACTGAAGCTTTCTTT. It codes for CASSLGSPRGVIRNTEAFF.

This rearrangement joins TRBV7-2 to TRBJ2-2; 8 nucleotides agree with TRBD1. The length of the CDR3 is 16 residues. Germline CDR1 is SGHTA and CDR2 is FQGNSA. The V segment lost 5 bases and the J segment 6 bases; nucleotides outside the gene matches: 11. CDR3 region: CASSPRQGRRSGELFF. The CDR3 DNA reads as TGTGCCAGCAGCCCGAGACAGGGGAGGAGATCCGGGGAGCTGTTTTTT.

The genes are TRBV28 and TRBJ1-1, with D possibly being TRBD1 (6 bases). The CDR3 is made up of 15 amino acids. V dropped 2 bases and J dropped 5 bases, with 15 bases sitting between them. CDR1 and CDR2 (germline): MDHEN, SYDVKM. The CDR3 DNA sequence: TGTGCCAGCAGTTTACCCCCAGGGGTGGGGACTGAAGCTTTCTTT. It yields the protein CASSLPPGVGTEAFF.

The rearrangement uses TRBV27 and TRBJ2-1; 8 positions match TRBD2. The CDR3 length is 17 residues. The germline V gene encodes CDR1 MNHEY and CDR2 SMNVEV (reference sequence). With 3 bases clipped from V and 8 bases from J, the junction kept 15 bases outside the gene matches. In DNA form, the CDR3 reads TGTGCCAGCAGTTTGATGTCGGGGCTAGCGGGTCGGTATGAGCAGTTCTTC. This encodes CASSLMSGLAGRYEQFF.

The V and J genes are TRBV2 and TRBJ2-6, with D perhaps matching TRBD2 (5 bases). The CDR3 spans 15 residues. The germline gives CDR1 SNHLY, CDR2 FYNNEI. Deletions cut 4 bases from V and 0 bases from J, with 7 bases between. CDR3 in DNA: TGTGCCAGCAGTGCCGGGGACTCTGGGGCCAACGTCCTGACTTTC. It is translated as CASSAGDSGANVLTF.

V is TRBV5-4 and J is TRBJ2-7, with D hard to call. V was clipped by 4 bases and J by 2 bases, with 10 bases between them. This CDR3 comprises 13 residues. Germline values: CDR1 SGHNT, CDR2 YYREEE (reference sequence). The CDR3 reads CASSIQSPYEQYF. Here the CDR3 DNA reads TGTGCCAGCAGCATCCAGTCCCCCTACGAGCAGTACTTC.

The J gene is TRBJ2-7, the V gene TRBV5-1; 7 bases agree with TRBD1. There are 15 residues in the CDR3. The germline CDR1 and CDR2 sequences are SGHRS and YFSETQ. V shed 2 bases, J shed 5 bases, and the junction held 10 bases outside the gene matches. This CDR3 is CASSFMTGKEDEQYF. The CDR3 DNA reads TGCGCCAGCAGCTTCATGACAGGGAAGGAGGACGAGCAGTACTTC.

V usage is TRBV6-5 and J usage is TRBJ1-4; D is perhaps TRBD1 (6 bases). The germline V gene has CDR1 MNHEY and CDR2 SVGAGI. The V gene lost 2 bases and the J gene lost 6 bases, with 10 bases spanning the gap. The CDR3 extends over 14 amino acids. The CDR3 is CASSYTYRDEKLFF. The CDR3, as DNA: TGTGCCAGCAGTTACACTTACAGGGATGAAAAACTGTTTTTT.

J is TRBJ1-4 and V is TRBV5-5; no clear D. Trimming removed 0 bases from V and 6 bases from J, with 12 bases in between. The germline gives CDR1 SGHKS, CDR2 YYEKEE (reference sequence). The length of the CDR3 is 15 residues. As DNA, the CDR3 is TGTGCCAGCAGCTTGGACGGAAGGACTGATGAAAAACTGTTTTTT. It translates to CASSLDGRTDEKLFF.

The rearrangement joins TRBV7-3 to TRBJ2-1; 9 nucleotides match TRBD2. V gave up 0 bases and J gave up 2 bases; unmatched junction bases: 5. The CDR3 runs to 17 residues. CDR1 and CDR2 (germline): SGHTA, FQGTGA. The CDR3 DNA reads TGTGCCAGCAGCTTAACGTTAGGCGGGGGGGCCTACAATGAGCAGTTCTTC. Translated: CASSLTLGGGAYNEQFF.

J is TRBJ2-7 and V is TRBV19; D possibly corresponds to TRBD2 (6 bases). The length of the CDR3 is 16 residues. With 3 bases removed from V and 5 bases from J, the gap between germline ends came to 20 bases. Germline V CDR1 and CDR2: LNHDA, SQIVND (reference sequence). This CDR3 is CASSIHGGLSLDEQYF. The CDR3 DNA follows: TGTGCCAGTAGTATCCATGGGGGGTTGAGTCTCGACGAGCAGTACTTC.

This clone was observed a single time. This chain uses TRBV6-5 with TRBJ1-1, with 7 bases fitting TRBD1. This CDR3 comprises 14 residues. CDR1 and CDR2 from the germline V gene are MNHEY and SVGAGI. V gave up 6 bases and J gave up 9 bases; unmatched junction bases: 13. The DNA of the CDR3 is TGTGCCAGCAGCCAAACAGGGGCCACCATCAAAGCTTTCTTT. Translated: CASSQTGATIKAFF.

The sample holds one count of this clone. The chain combines TRBV30 with TRBJ1-3, with unresolved D. Trimming pared 1 base from V and 3 bases from J, leaving 10 bases between. The germline CDR1 and CDR2 sequences are GTSNPN and SVGIG (reference sequence). CDR3 length: 14 amino acids. This CDR3 is CAWSDTGFGNTIYF. The DNA for the CDR3 is TGTGCCTGGAGTGATACGGGGTTTGGAAACACCATATATTTT.

This sequence joins TRBV6-2 or TRBV6-3 and TRBJ2-1; 10 positions match TRBD2. The CDR3 is made up of 18 amino acids. Germline CDR1 reads MNHEY; CDR2 reads SVGEGT. V was clipped by 4 bases and J by 3 bases; unmatched bases: 12. DNA for the CDR3: TGTGCCAGCAGTTTAGTGCGGGCTAGCGGGAGATACTACAATGAGCAGTTCTTC. This encodes CASSLVRASGRYYNEQFF.

As for this clone: It is unclear where the CDR3 begins or ends on the DNA, so no DNA is shown, and the CDR3 is as TCRdb lists it. The rearrangement joins TRBV27 to TRBJ1-4; TRBD1 reflects the table's D call only, with no check against the DNA. Germline V gene lookup returns CDR1 MNHEY and CDR2 SMNVEV (reference sequence). The CDR3 spans 14 amino acids, including both terminal residues. The CDR3 protein is CASSFGLGATTVFF.

The chain employs TRBV7-2 and TRBJ1-6; D possibly corresponds to TRBD1 (5 bases). The CDR3 runs 15 residues. V was trimmed by 6 bases and J by 7 bases, leaving 16 bases between them. Germline lookup yields CDR1 SGHTA and CDR2 FQGNSA. CDR3 residues: CASSSHRLPNSPLHF. CDR3 bases: TGTGCCAGCAGTTCCCACAGGCTACCAAATTCACCCCTCCACTTT.

This clone showed up just a few times. This chain uses TRBV18 with TRBJ2-7, with D maybe TRBD1 (6 bases). The CDR3 has 13 amino acids. Germline V gene sequence: CDR1 KGHSH, CDR2 LQKENI. Trimming left V 1 base short and J 5 bases short, with 9 bases between. DNA for the CDR3: TGTGCCAGCTCACCACGAGGGGGACACGAGCAGTACTTC. This sequence encodes CASSPRGGHEQYF.

This chain uses TRBV10-3 with TRBJ1-2; no firm D call. The V gene lost 7 bases and the J gene lost 3 bases, with 15 bases spanning the gap. Germline V lookup: CDR1 ENHRY, CDR2 SYGVKD. CDR3 length equals 14 residues. The CDR3 sequence is CAINALQNDYGYTF. CDR3 nucleotide sequence: TGTGCCATCAACGCCTTACAGAATGACTATGGCTACACCTTC.

The J gene is TRBJ2-6, the V gene TRBV7-2; 10 positions agree with TRBD2. V shed 3 bases and J 2 bases; nucleotides not matched to a gene: 1. The V gene's germline CDR1 is SGHTA and CDR2 FQGNSA. This CDR3 region has 16 residues. The CDR3 loop is CASSFLAGAGANVLTF. For the CDR3, the DNA is TGTGCCAGCAGCTTTCTAGCGGGAGCTGGGGCCAACGTCCTGACTTTC.

The chain combines TRBV3-1 (or the pseudogene TRBV3-2) with TRBJ2-1, with D unresolved. The V end lost 1 base, the J end lost 1 base, and 8 bases lay between the germline ends. This CDR3 comprises 15 residues. Germline CDR1 reads LGHDT; CDR2 reads YNNKEL (reference sequence). The CDR3 DNA reads TGTGCCAGCAGCCAAGGTATTGCGTCCTACAATGAGCAGTTCTTC. Translation: CASSQGIASYNEQFF.

The rearrangement uses TRBV5-1 and TRBJ1-2, with TRBD1 matching 7 bases. V was pared by 4 bases and J by 8 bases, with 14 bases of the junction left unmatched. CDR1 is SGHRS and CDR2 is YFSETQ in the germline V gene. This CDR3 is built from 15 residues. CDR3 DNA sequence: TGCGCCAGCAGCCCCGCCTGGACAGGAATGAGAGGCTACACCTTC. This encodes CASSPAWTGMRGYTF.